The TCR beta chain described here comes from a study of blood T cell repertoires in COVID-19. Overall study: Sources were T cells, B-cell-depleted T cells, or PBMCs; the material itself was cDNA or gDNA.

The protocol was immunoSEQ multiplex PCR, while the TCRdb copy is restricted to in-frame clones and leaves out a portion. Seen here are tens of thousands of clones, approximately 81% observed once, and the top ten hold 35% to 40%. With 6 bases removed from V and 0 bases from J, the gap between germline ends came to 9 bases. Germline V gives CDR1 MDHEN, CDR2 SYDVKM. This CDR3 spans 13 amino acids. Many counts were recorded for this clone. The origin of this receptor is an older man with acute or convalescent COVID-19. Sequencing was done on a sample of peripheral blood. The rearrangement uses TRBV28 and TRBJ2-7; TRBD1 is a possible D gene (5 bases). The CDR3 reads CASSIDSSYEQYF. In nucleotides, the CDR3 is TGTGCCAGCAGCATTGACAGCTCCTACGAGCAGTACTTC.